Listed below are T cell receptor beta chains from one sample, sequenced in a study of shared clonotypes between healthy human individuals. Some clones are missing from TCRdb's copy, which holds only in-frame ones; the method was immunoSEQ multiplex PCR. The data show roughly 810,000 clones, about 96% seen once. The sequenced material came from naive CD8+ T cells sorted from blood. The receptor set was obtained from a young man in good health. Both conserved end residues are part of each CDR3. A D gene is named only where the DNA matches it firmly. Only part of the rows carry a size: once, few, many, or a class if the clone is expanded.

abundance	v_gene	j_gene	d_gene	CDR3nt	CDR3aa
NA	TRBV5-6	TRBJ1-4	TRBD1	TGTGCCAGCAGCATGACAGGGTCCTCCTTAAAACTGTTTTTT	CASSMTGSSLKLFF
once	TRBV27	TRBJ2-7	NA	TGTGCCAGCAGTTCAGCCTCCCGAGCCTACGAGCAGTACTTC	CASSSASRAYEQYF
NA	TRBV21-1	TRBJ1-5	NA	TGTGCCAGCAGCAAACCTCCAGGCAGCAATCAGCCCCAGCATTTT	CASSKPPGSNQPQHF
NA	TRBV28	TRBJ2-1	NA	TGTGCCAGCAGTGCCAGGGACTGGTCCACCGTGTCTTCCTACAATGAGCAGTTCTTC	CASSARDWSTVSSYNEQFF
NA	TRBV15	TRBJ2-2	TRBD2	TGTGCCACCAGCGGCGGACAGGGGACTAGCGGGAGTCCCTACACCGGGGAGCTGTTTTTT	CATSGGQGTSGSPYTGELFF
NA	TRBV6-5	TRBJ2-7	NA	TGTGCCAGCAGTGACAGTACCTACGAGCAGTACTTC	CASSDSTYEQYF
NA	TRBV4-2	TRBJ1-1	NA	TGTGCCAGCAGCCAAGATGTGAAACCTGAAGCTTTCTTT	CASSQDVKPEAFF
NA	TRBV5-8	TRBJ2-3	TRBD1	TGTGCCAGCACTCCGCAGGGGGTTTTACGAGGGTATTTT	CASTPQGVLRGYF
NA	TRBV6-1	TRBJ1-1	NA	TGTGCCAGCAAGAGGGCTGCGAACACTGAAGCTTTCTTT	CASKRAANTEAFF
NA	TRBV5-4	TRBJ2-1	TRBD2	TGTGCCAGCAGCTTTCGGACTAGCGGGACCAATGAGCAGTTCTTC	CASSFRTSGTNEQFF
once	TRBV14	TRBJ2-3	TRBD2	TGTGCCAGCAGCCAAGCGGCGGGAGGGCGCACAGATACGCAGTATTTT	CASSQAAGGRTDTQYF
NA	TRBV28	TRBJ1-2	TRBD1	TGTGCCAGCAGTGTAACCGGGACAGGTCTCGGTGGCTACACCTTC	CASSVTGTGLGGYTF
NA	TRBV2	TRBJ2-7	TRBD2	TGTGCCAGCCGTACTAGCGGGCCGCCCTACGAGCAGTACTTC	CASRTSGPPYEQYF
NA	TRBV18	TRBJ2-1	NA	TGTGCCAGCTCACCACCGGGGGGGCAGTTCTTC	CASSPPGGQFF
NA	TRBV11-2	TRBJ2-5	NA	TGTGCCAGCAGCTTACTAGAAGAGACCCAGTACTTC	CASSLLEETQYF
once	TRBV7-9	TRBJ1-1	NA	TGTGCCAGCAGGGGCGACCCCGGGTCCTCGACCATGAACACTGAAGCTTTCTTT	CASRGDPGSSTMNTEAFF
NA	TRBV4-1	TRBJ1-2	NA	TGCGCCAGCAGCCAAGTCCGGACGACAGCTAACTATGGCTACACCTTC	CASSQVRTTANYGYTF
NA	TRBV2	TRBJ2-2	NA	TGTGCCAGCAGTGATGAGCTTCCCTACGGGGAGCTGTTTTTT	CASSDELPYGELFF
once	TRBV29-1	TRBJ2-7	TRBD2	TGCAGCGTTGTGACTAGCGTCTCCTACGAGCAGTACTTC	CSVVTSVSYEQYF
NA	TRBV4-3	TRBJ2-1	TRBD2	TGCGCCAGCAGCCAAGATTTCCTCGGACTAGCGGGCCTCAATGAGCAGTTCTTC	CASSQDFLGLAGLNEQFF
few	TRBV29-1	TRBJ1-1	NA	TGCAGCGCCTCTGGGACATCGTTTGGGGGAGCTTTCTTT	CSASGTSFGGAFF
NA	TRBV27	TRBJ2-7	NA	TGTGCCAGCAGTTTCTCCCGGACTGACAACTCCTACGAGCAGTACTTC	CASSFSRTDNSYEQYF
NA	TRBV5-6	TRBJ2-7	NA	TGTGCCAGCAGCCCCGCCGGGACAACCTACGAGCAGTACTTC	CASSPAGTTYEQYF
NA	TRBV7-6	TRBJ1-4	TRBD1	TGTGCCAGCAGCTATCCTGCCGAACAGGGGGCTGTTGAAAAACTGTTTTTT	CASSYPAEQGAVEKLFF
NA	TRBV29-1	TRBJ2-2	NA	TGCAGCGTTGTTGACACCGGGGAGCTGTTTTTT	CSVVDTGELFF
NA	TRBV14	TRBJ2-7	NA	TGTGCCAGCAGCCAGGGGGGAACAGGGCGATACGAGCAGTACTTC	CASSQGGTGRYEQYF
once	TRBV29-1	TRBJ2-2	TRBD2	TGCAGCGTTAAGACTAGCGGGAGAGAGACCGGGGAGCTGTTTTTT	CSVKTSGRETGELFF
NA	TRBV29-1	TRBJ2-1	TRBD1	TGCAGCGTTGAGGGCTGGGACAGGGACTCCTACAATGAGCAGTTCTTC	CSVEGWDRDSYNEQFF
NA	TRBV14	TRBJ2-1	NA	TGTGCCAGCAGCCAAATGGCCGTGCGACTCCACAATGAGCAGTTCTTC	CASSQMAVRLHNEQFF
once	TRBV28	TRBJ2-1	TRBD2	TGTGCCAGCAGTTCGCGGACTAGCGGGACCTACAATGAGCAGTTCTTC	CASSSRTSGTYNEQFF
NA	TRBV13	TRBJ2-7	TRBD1	TGTGCCAGCAGAACAGGGGTTCTTGGCTACGAGCAGTACTTC	CASRTGVLGYEQYF
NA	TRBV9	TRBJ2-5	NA	TGTGCCAGCAGCGATGGTATCCAAGAGACCCAGTACTTC	CASSDGIQETQYF
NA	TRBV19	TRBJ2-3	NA	TGTGCCAGTAGCTTTCTAGCCGGAGATACGCAGTATTTT	CASSFLAGDTQYF
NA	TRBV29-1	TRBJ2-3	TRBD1	TGCAGCGTTCCACCTCGTAGGGGGCGATCACACACAGATACGCAGTATTTT	CSVPPRRGRSHTDTQYF
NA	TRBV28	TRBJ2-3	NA	TGTGCCAGCAGGACTAGGGCGAAGATTGATACGCAGTATTTT	CASRTRAKIDTQYF
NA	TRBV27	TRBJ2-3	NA	TGTGCCAGCGGTCGCAACAGGGCAGATACGCAGTATTTT	CASGRNRADTQYF
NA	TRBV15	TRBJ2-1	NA	TGTGCCACCGCCGACAGGCACTCCTACAATGAGCAGTTCTTC	CATADRHSYNEQFF
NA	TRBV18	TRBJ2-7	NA	TGTGCCAGCTCACCCAGCGGCGAAAAAAACGAGCAGTACTTC	CASSPSGEKNEQYF
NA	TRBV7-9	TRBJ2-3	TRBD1	TGTGCCAGCAGCTTATGGGGGACAGGGAAAACAGATACGCAGTATTTT	CASSLWGTGKTDTQYF
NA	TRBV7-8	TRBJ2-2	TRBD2	TGTGCCAGCAGCTTTGGCGGGAGGGCGACCGGGGAGCTGTTTTTT	CASSFGGRATGELFF
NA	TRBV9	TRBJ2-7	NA	TGTGCCAGCAGCGTAGGGCAGACCCCCTACGAGCAGTACTTC	CASSVGQTPYEQYF
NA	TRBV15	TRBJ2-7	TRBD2	TGTGCCACCAGCAGAGATCACGGACTAGCGGACTACGAGCAGTACTTC	CATSRDHGLADYEQYF
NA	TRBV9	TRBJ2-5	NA	TGTGCCAGCAGCGTAGTGTCGCCGGGGACCCAGTACTTC	CASSVVSPGTQYF
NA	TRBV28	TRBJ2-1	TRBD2	TGTGCCAGCAGTTTAATCGGGAGGGCCGACAATGAGCAGTTCTTC	CASSLIGRADNEQFF
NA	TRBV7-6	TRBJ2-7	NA	TGTGCCAGCAGCCCGATCAGTTCTTCCTACGAGCAGTACTTC	CASSPISSSYEQYF
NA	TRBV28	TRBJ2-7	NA	TGTGCCAGCAGCGCCCCCGGACTCCCAGCATACGAGCAGTACTTC	CASSAPGLPAYEQYF
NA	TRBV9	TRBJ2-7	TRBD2	TGTGCCAGCAGCGTAACGGGAGGCTCGAGCGAGCAGTACTTC	CASSVTGGSSEQYF
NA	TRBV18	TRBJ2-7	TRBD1	TGTGCCAGCTCACAACCAGAGGACAGGGCCGGCGAGCAGTACTTC	CASSQPEDRAGEQYF
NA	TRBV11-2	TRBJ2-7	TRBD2	TGTGCCAGCAGCATCAGCGGGAGAGGTAACGAGCAGTACTTC	CASSISGRGNEQYF
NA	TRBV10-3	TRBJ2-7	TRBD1	TGTGCCATCAGAGACAGGGCCGAGCAGTACTTC	CAIRDRAEQYF
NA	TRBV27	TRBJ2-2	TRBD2	TGTGCCAGCAGTTTTCACGGACTAGCGGGAGTGGTCACCGGGGAGCTGTTTTTT	CASSFHGLAGVVTGELFF
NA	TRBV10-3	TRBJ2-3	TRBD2	TGTGCCATCAGTGAGTCGGGGACTACAGGTACGCAGTATTTT	CAISESGTTGTQYF
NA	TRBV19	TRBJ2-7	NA	TGTGCCTCCCAAGGACAGAGTTACGAGCAGTACTTC	CASQGQSYEQYF
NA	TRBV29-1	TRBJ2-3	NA	TGCAGCGTTGTAGTAGCGGAATCCGATACGCAGTATTTT	CSVVVAESDTQYF
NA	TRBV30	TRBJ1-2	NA	TGTGCCTGGAGTGTACGGTCCCCTGAAGGCTGCACCTTC	CAWSVRSPEGCTF